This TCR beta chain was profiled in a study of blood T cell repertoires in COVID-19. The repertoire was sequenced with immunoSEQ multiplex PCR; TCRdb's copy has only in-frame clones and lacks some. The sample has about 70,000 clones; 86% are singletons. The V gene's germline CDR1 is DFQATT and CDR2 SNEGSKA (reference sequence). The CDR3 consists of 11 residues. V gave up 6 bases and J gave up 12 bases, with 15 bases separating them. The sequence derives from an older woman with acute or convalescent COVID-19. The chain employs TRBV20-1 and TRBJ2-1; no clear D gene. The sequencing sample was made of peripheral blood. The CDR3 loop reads CSAKTSTWQFF. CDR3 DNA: TGCAGTGCCAAGACCTCGACTTGGCAGTTCTTC.